The source of this T cell receptor beta chain is a study of cytomegalovirus exposure and HLA in healthy donors. Trimming removed 6 bases at V and 4 bases at J, with 9 bases between. CDR1 is DFQATT, CDR2 SNEGSKA, per germline (reference sequence). CDR3 length equals 11 residues. Some clones are missing from TCRdb's copy, which holds only in-frame ones; the method was immunoSEQ multiplex PCR. Found here are about 43,000 clones, about 94% of them singletons; the top ten hold about 5%. The TCR originated in a man aged 18 to 29 in good health and CMV-seronegative. The sample consisted of PBMCs. V is TRBV20-1 and J is TRBJ1-2; D might be TRBD1 (6 bases). DNA of the CDR3: TGCAGTGCCGTGGACAGCTATGGCTACACCTTC. Encoded protein: CSAVDSYGYTF.